A selection of T cell receptor beta chains follows, all from one sample in a study of cytomegalovirus exposure and HLA in healthy donors. TCRdb's copy holds only in-frame clones and misses some; the assay was immunoSEQ multiplex PCR. Among approximately 150,000 clones listed, about 80% were seen once. The sequenced material came from PBMCs. These receptors originate from a man aged 30-40 years in good health and CMV-seropositive. Both conserved end residues are part of each CDR3. A D gene is named only where the DNA matches it firmly. Clone size, where shown, is once, few, many, or a class for clones that have expanded.

d_gene | j_gene | abundance | v_gene | CDR3nt | CDR3aa
TRBD1 | TRBJ1-1 | NA | TRBV7-9 | TGTGCCAGCAGCGCGCCGACAGGGACCCTGAACACTGAAGCTTTCTTT | CASSAPTGTLNTEAFF
NA | TRBJ2-1 | NA | TRBV6-6 | TGTGCCAGCAGTTACGCGGGTAGCTCCTACAATGAGCAGTTCTTC | CASSYAGSSYNEQFF
NA | TRBJ2-5 | NA | TRBV19 | TGTGCCAGTAGTATTTGGGGACATAGAGAGACCCAGTACTTC | CASSIWGHRETQYF
NA | TRBJ1-2 | NA | TRBV6-5 | TGTGCCAGCAGTTACGTCCTGGGTTCGGGCTATGGCTACACCTTC | CASSYVLGSGYGYTF
NA | TRBJ2-5 | NA | TRBV12-5 | TGTGCTAGTGGTCCCCAAGCGGGTAGCAGCCCTCAAGAGACCCAGTACTTC | CASGPQAGSSPQETQYF
NA | TRBJ2-5 | NA | TRBV5-1 | TGCGCCAGCAGCTTGGATTCCCCAAACCAAGAGACCCAGTACTTC | CASSLDSPNQETQYF
NA | TRBJ1-6 | NA | TRBV7-9 | TGTGCCAGCAGCCCGTACCGGGACTTGGGCAATTCACCCCTCCACTTT | CASSPYRDLGNSPLHF
NA | TRBJ1-1 | NA | TRBV29-1 | TGCAGCGTTGAAGTGAGTGAAGCTTTCTTT | CSVEVSEAFF
TRBD1 | TRBJ2-7 | once | TRBV10-1 | TGCGCCAGCAGTGAGTCGGGACAGACCTACGAGCAGTACTTC | CASSESGQTYEQYF
NA | TRBJ2-1 | large | TRBV21-1 | TGTGCCAGTCTTAGCGGGGGGCTGGAAAATGAGCAGTTCTTC | CASLSGGLENEQFF
TRBD2 | TRBJ2-7 | NA | TRBV27 | TGTGCCAGCAGTTCACTACTAGCGGGGGGCCTCTACGAGCAGTACTTC | CASSSLLAGGLYEQYF
NA | TRBJ1-2 | few | TRBV20-1 | TGCAGTGCGGAGGAGTATGGCTACACCTTC | CSAEEYGYTF
TRBD2 | TRBJ2-7 | NA | TRBV7-9 | TGTGCCAGCAGCTTAATGCTAGCGGGGGCCTACGAGCAGTACTTC | CASSLMLAGAYEQYF
NA | TRBJ1-5 | few | TRBV19 | TGTGCCAGTAGTCCGGGAGGGCAGCCCCAGCATTTT | CASSPGGQPQHF
TRBD2 | TRBJ2-1 | NA | TRBV30 | TGTGCCTGTACGGGGACTAGCGTTGAGAATGAGCAGTTCTTC | CACTGTSVENEQFF
NA | TRBJ1-4 | NA | TRBV7-2 | TGTGCCAGCAGCTTAGTGCTGGTGGGCGTTGGGGGCGAAAAACTGTTTTTT | CASSLVLVGVGGEKLFF
TRBD2 | TRBJ2-1 | NA | TRBV7-9 | TGTGCCAGCAGCTTGGACGGGACTAGCGGGGGCAATGAGCAGTTCTTC | CASSLDGTSGGNEQFF
TRBD2 | TRBJ2-7 | NA | TRBV5-1 | TGCGCCAGCAGCTTGGCCGAGACTAGCGGCTACGAGCAGTACTTC | CASSLAETSGYEQYF
NA | TRBJ2-2 | NA | TRBV6-6 | TGTGCCAGCACCCCCCGGGGAGACACCGGGGAGCTGTTTTTT | CASTPRGDTGELFF
TRBD2 | TRBJ2-7 | NA | TRBV5-8 | TGTGCCAGCAGCTTATTGGGACTAGCGGGCGGGGAGCAGTACTTC | CASSLLGLAGGEQYF
NA | TRBJ1-2 | once | TRBV27 | TGTGCCAGCAGGCGGGACCGCTCTAACTATGGCTACACCTTC | CASRRDRSNYGYTF
TRBD2 | TRBJ2-1 | few | TRBV7-3 | TGTGCCAGCAGCTTCCTAGCGGGCTCCTACAATGAGCAGTTCTTC | CASSFLAGSYNEQFF
TRBD1 | TRBJ1-2 | NA | TRBV4-1 | TGCGCCAGCAGCCAAGCGGCAGGGGGATACTATGGCTACACCTTC | CASSQAAGGYYGYTF
NA | TRBJ2-7 | NA | TRBV27 | TGTGCCAGCAGTTTATCGACGGGGAACGAGCAGTACTTC | CASSLSTGNEQYF
NA | TRBJ1-2 | NA | TRBV6-5 | TGTGCCAGCAGTTACTCGACAGAAACCACTAACTATGGCTACACCTTC | CASSYSTETTNYGYTF
TRBD1 | TRBJ2-2 | NA | TRBV12-5 | TGTGCTAGTGGACACCGGGACAGGGGGCCGTTCGGGGAGCTGTTTTTT | CASGHRDRGPFGELFF
TRBD1 | TRBJ1-2 | NA | TRBV5-1 | TGCGCCAGCAGCTCAGGGACAGGGCGTGAAGGCTACACCTTC | CASSSGTGREGYTF